This entry lists 10 T cell receptor beta chains sequenced from one sample in a study of T cell responses to AZD1222 COVID-19 vaccine. TCRdb's copy holds only in-frame clones and misses some; the assay was immunoSEQ multiplex PCR. The table records 120,000 or so clones, 75% to 90% of them present only once. The source was peripheral blood, collected on day 0 of MenACWY control vaccination. The receptor source for this set is an adult in good health.

The chain couples TRBV24-1 to TRBJ1-2; 8 bases align to TRBD1. Germline trimming cut 3 bases from V and 4 bases from J; bases unmatched to any gene: 3. Germline CDR1 and CDR2: KGHDR and SFDVKD. The CDR3 length is 14 residues. This chain's CDR3 is CATSDTGGSYGYTF. The CDR3 coding sequence is TGTGCCACCAGTGATACAGGGGGTTCCTATGGCTACACCTTC.

The chain uses TRBV5-1 and TRBJ1-1; D unresolved. In germline, CDR1 is SGHRS, CDR2 YFSETQ. This CDR3 is 13 amino acids long. Trimming took off 4 bases at V and 0 bases at J, with 7 bases between the two ends. CDR3 in amino acids: CASSPSLNTEAFF. CDR3 nucleotide sequence: TGCGCCAGCAGCCCCAGTTTGAACACTGAAGCTTTCTTT.

V is TRBV2 and J is TRBJ1-2; D is perhaps TRBD1 (6 bases). CDR3 size: 13 residues. CDR1 is SNHLY, CDR2 FYNNEI, per germline. V was clipped by 8 bases and J by 4 bases, with 14 bases between them. CDR3 nucleotides: TGTGCCAGCGGTGTACAGGGTACCTATGGCTACACCTTC. It encodes CASGVQGTYGYTF.

The chain carries TRBV3-1 (or the pseudogene TRBV3-2) and TRBJ2-1; the D gene could be TRBD1 or TRBD2 (5 bases each). CDR3 length: 13 residues. V was trimmed by 0 bases and J by 14 bases, leaving 14 bases between them. The V gene's germline CDR1 is LGHDT and CDR2 YNNKEL (reference sequence). The CDR3 loop reads CASSQEERGSEFF. In nucleotides, the CDR3 is TGTGCCAGCAGCCAAGAAGAGAGGGGATCTGAGTTCTTC.

The chain uses TRBV20-1 and TRBJ2-5; D assignment may be TRBD1 or TRBD2 (5 bases each). V lost 3 bases to trimming and J lost 4 bases, with 15 bases between them. This CDR3 region has 14 residues. The germline V gene has CDR1 DFQATT and CDR2 SNEGSKA (reference sequence). CDR3 amino acids: CSASWSGGVETQYF. The CDR3 coding sequence is TGCAGTGCTAGTTGGTCTGGGGGAGTAGAGACCCAGTACTTC.

V is TRBV18 and J is TRBJ1-6; no clear D. Trimming pared 4 bases from V and 7 bases from J, leaving 5 bases between. Germline V CDR1 and CDR2: KGHSH, LQKENI. This CDR3 is built from 12 residues. The CDR3 here is CASSLENSPLHF. CDR3 coding DNA: TGTGCCAGCTCACTCGAAAATTCACCCCTCCACTTT.

The chain couples TRBV5-8 to TRBJ1-5; D is uncertain. Germline V gene lookup returns CDR1 SGHTS and CDR2 YDEGEE. This CDR3 is built from 18 residues. Trimming removed 0 bases at V and 4 bases at J, with 20 bases between. The CDR3 coding sequence is TGTGCCAGCAGCTTGGTGGGTTTTGCCGGGAGCAAGAATCAGCCCCAGCATTTT. Residues: CASSLVGFAGSKNQPQHF.

The V call is TRBV7-9, the J call TRBJ2-1; D remains ambiguous. Germline V gives CDR1 SEHNR, CDR2 FQNEAQ (reference sequence). The CDR3 runs 14 residues. Trimming shortened V by 8 bases and J by 6 bases, and 17 bases separated the two germline ends. In nucleotides, the CDR3 is TGTGCCAGCTCCGTGAGTCCTCCCGGCAATGAGCAGTTCTTC. It is translated as CASSVSPPGNEQFF.

This chain uses TRBV5-1 with TRBJ1-5; D might be TRBD1 (5 bases). With 4 bases removed from V and 5 bases from J, the gap between germline ends came to 13 bases. The CDR3 has 14 amino acids. The germline CDR1 and CDR2 sequences are SGHRS and YFSETQ. CDR3 bases: TGCGCCAGCAGCCAGGGACCGGAGCATCAGCCCCAGCATTTT. It is translated as CASSQGPEHQPQHF.

The rearrangement links TRBV11-2 to TRBJ1-2; the D gene is possibly TRBD1 (5 bases). Per germline, CDR1 SGHAT and CDR2 FQNNGV. This CDR3 contains 14 residues. V dropped 5 bases and J dropped 3 bases, with 13 bases sitting between them. In nucleotides, the CDR3 is TGTGCCAGCAGCACAGCCACGACAGACTATGGCTACACCTTC. This sequence encodes CASSTATTDYGYTF.